This T cell receptor beta chain was sequenced in a study of blood T cell repertoires in COVID-19. Sequencing was performed with immunoSEQ multiplex PCR; in TCRdb, only in-frame clones are kept and a portion is missing. The sample lists approximately 260,000 clones; approximately 87% were seen once. Source material: peripheral blood. This clonotype was sampled from a human donor in a cohort sampled during active COVID-19.

Written as DNA, the CDR3 is TGTGCCAGCAGTTTTAGGAGGGGCCTTACCGGGGAGCTGTTTTTT. It translates to CASSFRRGLTGELFF. V gene TRBV6-5 combines with J gene TRBJ2-2; a weak D match, TRBD2 (6 bases). Trimming took 4 bases from V and 5 from J, leaving 14 bases between them. The V gene's germline CDR1 is MNHEY and CDR2 SVGAGI. The CDR3 spans 15 residues.